This T cell receptor (beta chain) is drawn from a study of T-cell reconstitution after alpha-beta-depleted transplantation in children. Study-level points and caveats: As was reported, about two months after transplant, alpha-beta T cells came from several hundred expanded graft clones. From surviving recipient T cells and thymic progenitors came the high day-60 TCRbeta diversity observed in some patients. Counts and diversity of T cells one year after transplant came mostly from newly produced T cells.

In this sample, this clonotype turned up once. Antigen specificity is unknown. As it was prepared, the TCRbeta library received unique molecular identifiers. TCRdb called the PCR reads again in MiXCR, with one record for every CDR3 protein. Here the sample spans hundreds of thousands of distinct CDR3 sequences, under 20% being singletons. V shed 1 base, J shed 5 bases, and the junction held 10 bases outside the gene matches. The CDR3 consists of 17 residues. The V gene's germline CDR1 is SGHRS and CDR2 YFSETQ. The chain is built from TRBV5-1 and TRBJ2-1; 9 bases agree with TRBD1. This TCR came from a boy under two years old who had a stem cell transplant for Wiskott-Aldrich syndrome, so the T cells may come from the graft donor. The sequencing here drew on PBMCs, mostly from graft donor cells, taken 360 days after TCRalphabeta/CD19-depleted stem cell transplant. The CDR3: CASSLRTGTGRDNEQFF. CDR3 in DNA: TGCGCCAGCAGCTTGAGGACCGGGACAGGGAGGGACAATGAGCAGTTCTTC.